This entry lists 10 T cell receptor beta chains sequenced from one sample in a study of blood T cell repertoires in COVID-19. Using immunoSEQ multiplex PCR, the repertoire was profiled, and TCRdb retains in-frame clones only, with some absent. The sample shows roughly 400,000 clones, under 90% of them seen only once. The sample consisted of PBMCs or T cells enriched from blood (not recorded which). The origin of the receptors is a woman in her thirties who had recovered from COVID-19.

This clone was recorded only once. The chain has TRBV2 and TRBJ2-1; no clear D gene. Between the trimmed V and J ends, which lost 8 bases and 6 bases, there was a span of 23 bases. The germline V gene encodes CDR1 SNHLY and CDR2 FYNNEI. The CDR3 sequence is 16 residues long. Written as DNA, the CDR3 is TGTGCCAGCCGGAAAGACCCCGCGAGCGTCGGCAATGAGCAGTTCTTC. Protein: CASRKDPASVGNEQFF.

This chain connects TRBV3-1 (or the pseudogene TRBV3-2) to TRBJ2-5; D is uncertain. This CDR3 has 15 amino acids. Trimming took 0 bases from V and 5 from J, leaving 13 bases between them. Germline V lookup: CDR1 LGHDT, CDR2 YNNKEL (reference sequence). In DNA form, the CDR3 reads TGTGCCAGCAGCCAAGACAACCGCCACGGGGAGACCCAGTACTTC. The encoded protein is CASSQDNRHGETQYF.

The chain links TRBV5-1 to TRBJ2-2, with 8 bases identical to TRBD1. The CDR3 loop spans 16 amino acids. V was pared by 1 base and J by 2 bases, with 4 bases of the junction left unmatched. The germline V gene has CDR1 SGHRS and CDR2 YFSETQ. CDR3 bases: TGCGCCAGCAGCTTGACCGGACAGGGAAACACCGGGGAGCTGTTTTTT. It is translated as CASSLTGQGNTGELFF.

The gene calls are TRBV10-3 and TRBJ1-3; 7 nucleotides agree with TRBD1. There are 18 residues in the CDR3. The trim removed 8 bases at V and 0 bases at J, leaving 16 bases unmatched. The V gene's germline CDR1 is ENHRY and CDR2 SYGVKD. CDR3 bases: TGTGCCATCCAAGGACAGGCAAGATCCCCTTACTCTGGAAACACCATATATTTT. This gives the protein CAIQGQARSPYSGNTIYF.

The J gene is TRBJ2-7, the V gene TRBV7-9; D is ambiguous. Trimming shortened V by 1 base and J by 0 bases, and 7 bases separated the two germline ends. CDR3 length: 14 amino acids. Looked up from germline, CDR1 is SEHNR and CDR2 is FQNEAQ (reference sequence). CDR3 nucleotides: TGTGCCAGCAGCTTAGGTCGGGTCTCCTACGAGCAGTACTTC. Translation: CASSLGRVSYEQYF.

This chain uses TRBV27 with TRBJ2-7; D perhaps matches TRBD2 (6 bases). The CDR3 runs 14 residues. Trimming took 0 bases from V and 2 from J, leaving 8 bases between them. Germline V gene data show CDR1 as MNHEY and CDR2 as SMNVEV (reference sequence). The CDR3 is CASSLSREAYEQYF. DNA for the CDR3: TGTGCCAGCAGTTTATCCAGGGAGGCCTACGAGCAGTACTTC.

The rearrangement joins TRBV3-1 (or the pseudogene TRBV3-2) to TRBJ2-4, with TRBD1 as a possible D gene (6 bases). This CDR3 comprises 14 residues. CDR1 is LGHDT, CDR2 YNNKEL, per germline (reference sequence). The germline V and J ends were trimmed by 1 base and 8 bases, with 12 bases remaining between them. The CDR3 coding sequence is TGTGCCAGCAGCCAAGGGGGCAGGGGCTACATTCAGTACTTC. Its translation is CASSQGGRGYIQYF.

About this clone: The same CDR3 is also encoded by other DNA sequences in this sample. The V call is TRBV6-5, the J call TRBJ1-4; a possible D gene is TRBD1 (6 bases). The CDR3 runs 14 residues. Germline CDR1 is MNHEY and CDR2 is SVGAGI. V lost 6 bases, J lost 5 bases, and 13 bases lay in between. The CDR3 is CASRIQGTNEKLFF. The DNA for the CDR3 is TGTGCCAGCAGGATCCAAGGGACAAATGAAAAACTGTTTTTT.

J is TRBJ2-1 and V is TRBV5-1; D is ambiguous. V was clipped by 2 bases and J by 5 bases, with 8 bases between them. The CDR3 contains 13 residues. Germline V lookup: CDR1 SGHRS, CDR2 YFSETQ. The CDR3 coding sequence is TGCGCCAGCAGCTTATCCCTAGACAATGAGCAGTTCTTC. Translating gives CASSLSLDNEQFF.

The chain recombines TRBV27 with TRBJ1-6, with a weak D call TRBD1 (5 bases). Looked up from germline, CDR1 is MNHEY and CDR2 is SMNVEV (reference sequence). Trimming removed 6 bases at V and 8 bases at J, with 14 bases between. The CDR3 covers 14 residues. Here the CDR3 reads CASRPGVEDSPLHF. The CDR3 DNA reads TGTGCCAGCAGGCCGGGGGTCGAGGATTCACCCCTCCACTTT.